This T cell receptor beta chain came from a study of T cell repertoires in aging, cancer and after chemotherapy. The overall study: Paired samples before and after chemotherapy came from glioblastoma patients receiving temozolomide-based therapy.

Multiplex touch-down PCR with TRB-A/B primers amplified rearranged V-D-J TRB sequences. From the multiplex PCR reads, TCRdb called clonotypes with MiXCR, one entry per CDR3 protein. This sample has several thousand distinct CDR3 sequences, with about 50% found just once. The template was genomic DNA from peripheral blood, not RNA. Study results and caveats: Untreated cancer patients had significantly lower blood TCR diversity than age-matched healthy donors. In each cancer cohort, median generation probability increased across chemotherapy, suggesting thymic output rebounded.

To note about this clonotype: As yet, its antigen is unknown.

V was clipped by 5 bases and J by 2 bases; unmatched bases: 4. Germline V gene sequence: CDR1 KGHSH, CDR2 LQKENI. CDR3 size: 15 residues. The TCR sequence derives from a human donor with a solid tumor. This rearrangement joins TRBV18 to TRBJ2-5; 11 bases map to TRBD2. Sequencing input: blood. CDR3 nucleotides: TGTGCCAGCTCAGGCCTAGCGGGAGGACAAGAGACCCAGTACTTC. The encoded protein is CASSGLAGGQETQYF.